These T cell receptor beta chains were read from a single sample in a study of blood T cells in healthy people across ages. TCRdb re-called the 5' RACE reads through MiXCR, storing one row per CDR3 protein. The sample has more than 650,000 distinct CDR3 sequences, around 25% seen once. These sequences were also reported in another study, on T cells of mothers and their children.

The sample comprised blood. The origin of the receptors is a boy younger than 18 in good health. The CDR3 runs from the conserved cysteine through the conserved F or W. D genes are given only for firm matches. Some rows mark clone size as missing; the rest say once, few, many or name a class of expanded clone.

d_call	v_call	clone_size	j_call	cdr3_aa	cdr3_nt
-	TRBV6-5	-	TRBJ2-7	CASSNSLGYEQYF	TGTGCCAGCAGTAACTCTTTGGGCTACGAGCAGTACTTC
TRBD1	TRBV28	-	TRBJ1-4	CASSFSTQGAGEKLFF	TGTGCCAGCAGTTTTAGCACCCAGGGGGCAGGTGAAAAACTGTTTTTT
-	TRBV28	few	TRBJ2-5	CASSLLQEQETQYF	TGTGCCAGCAGTTTATTACAGGAGCAAGAGACCCAGTACTTC
-	TRBV5-1	few	TRBJ2-5	CASSLRGAANGQETQYF	TGCGCCAGCAGCTTGAGGGGGGCAGCGAATGGCCAAGAGACCCAGTACTTC
-	TRBV28	-	TRBJ2-7	CASRRDGYEQYF	TGTGCCAGCAGGCGGGACGGGTACGAGCAGTACTTC
-	TRBV5-1	few	TRBJ1-2	CASSYGAYGYTF	TGCGCCAGCAGCTACGGCGCATATGGCTACACCTTC
TRBD1	TRBV25-1	-	TRBJ2-3	CASSATGARDTQYF	TGTGCCAGCAGTGCTACAGGGGCCCGGGATACGCAGTATTTT
-	TRBV10-3	-	TRBJ2-1	CAISGVTPYNEQFF	TGTGCCATCAGTGGTGTGACTCCCTACAATGAGCAGTTCTTC
TRBD2	TRBV12-3/TRBV12-4	-	TRBJ2-3	CASCGGSTDTQYF	TGTGCCAGCTGCGGGGGTAGCACAGATACGCAGTATTTT
-	TRBV20-1	few	TRBJ2-1	CSAGHNEQFF	TGCAGTGCTGGGCACAATGAGCAGTTCTTC
-	TRBV20-1	-	TRBJ1-1	CSARDSGNTEAFF	TGCAGTGCTAGGGACAGCGGGAACACTGAAGCTTTCTTT
-	TRBV29-1	-	TRBJ2-7	CSVAEGWFYEQYF	TGCAGCGTCGCCGAGGGCTGGTTCTACGAGCAGTACTTC
TRBD2	TRBV7-2	-	TRBJ2-3	CASSLGLAGSQSTQYF	TGTGCCAGCAGCTTAGGACTAGCGGGGAGTCAGAGTACGCAGTATTTT
-	TRBV7-2	few	TRBJ1-4	CASSLGGVKEKLFF	TGTGCCAGCAGCTTAGGGGGGGTGAAAGAAAAACTGTTTTTT
-	TRBV20-1	few	TRBJ2-2	CSALGNTGELFF	TGCAGTGCCTTGGGGAACACCGGGGAGCTGTTTTTT
-	TRBV18	once	TRBJ2-3	CASSPTPQPDTQYF	TGTGCCAGCTCACCAACACCTCAGCCAGATACGCAGTATTTT
-	TRBV7-9	-	TRBJ2-5	CASTGADQETQYF	TGTGCCAGCACCGGAGCCGACCAAGAGACCCAGTACTTC
TRBD1	TRBV2	once	TRBJ1-1	CASSEEGQGANTEAFF	TGTGCCAGCAGTGAGGAGGGACAGGGGGCGAACACTGAAGCTTTCTTT
TRBD2	TRBV20-1	-	TRBJ2-3	CSAPGLAGASTDTQYF	TGCAGTGCTCCCGGACTAGCGGGGGCAAGCACAGATACGCAGTATTTT
-	TRBV20-1	few	TRBJ2-1	CSALRLGKNEQFF	TGCAGTGCCTTAAGACTAGGAAAGAATGAGCAGTTCTTC
TRBD1	TRBV5-6	-	TRBJ1-2	CASSPGQGLAYGYTF	TGTGCCAGCAGCCCAGGACAGGGCCTAGCCTATGGCTACACCTTC
-	TRBV5-8	-	TRBJ1-3	CASDRSGNTIYF	TGTGCCAGCGACAGGTCCGGAAACACCATATATTTT
-	TRBV6-5	-	TRBJ2-7	CASSYRPDTYEQYF	TGTGCCAGCAGTTATCGACCAGACACCTACGAGCAGTACTTC
TRBD2	TRBV12-3/TRBV12-4	-	TRBJ2-1	CASSTGVASGYNEQFF	TGTGCCAGCAGCACGGGGGTGGCTAGCGGTTACAATGAGCAGTTCTTC
-	TRBV14	few	TRBJ2-5	CASSPGGARETQYF	TGTGCCAGCAGCCCAGGGGGGGCACGGGAGACCCAGTACTTC
TRBD1	TRBV7-9	-	TRBJ2-3	CASSAQGASDTQYF	TGTGCCAGCAGCGCCCAGGGGGCTTCAGATACGCAGTATTTT
TRBD2	TRBV5-1	-	TRBJ2-1	CASSFAGESEQFF	TGCGCCAGCAGCTTCGCGGGGGAAAGTGAGCAGTTCTTC
TRBD2	TRBV4-2	-	TRBJ2-5	CASSQGSGGSQETQYF	TGTGCCAGCAGCCAGGGTAGCGGGGGGTCACAAGAGACCCAGTACTTC
-	TRBV14	-	TRBJ2-5	CASSQYGGTQYF	TGTGCCAGCAGTCAGTATGGGGGGACCCAGTACTTC
-	TRBV5-1	few	TRBJ2-1	CASSYLQGSNEQFF	TGCGCCAGCAGCTACTTACAGGGTTCCAATGAGCAGTTCTTC
TRBD1	TRBV5-5	-	TRBJ1-2	CASSLARDRVSYGYTF	TGTGCCAGCAGCTTGGCGCGGGACAGGGTTAGCTATGGCTACACCTTC
-	TRBV12-3/TRBV12-4	-	TRBJ2-5	CASSPVWGPQETQYF	TGTGCCAGCAGCCCCGTGTGGGGCCCCCAAGAGACCCAGTACTTC
-	TRBV10-3	many	TRBJ1-5	CAISGGDQPQHF	TGTGCCATCAGTGGTGGGGATCAGCCCCAGCATTTT
-	TRBV3-1	few	TRBJ2-1	CASTGIAAYNEQFF	TGTGCCAGTACCGGGATAGCGGCCTACAATGAGCAGTTCTTC
-	TRBV4-1	-	TRBJ2-4	CASSQGYPVKAKNIQYF	TGCGCCAGCAGCCAAGGGTATCCGGTCAAAGCCAAAAACATTCAGTACTTC
-	TRBV19	-	TRBJ2-4	CASSMGGAAKNIQYF	TGTGCCAGTAGTATGGGGGGGGCGGCCAAAAACATTCAGTACTTC
TRBD1	TRBV20-1	few	TRBJ2-5	CSARTGPETQYF	TGCAGTGCCCGGACAGGGCCAGAGACCCAGTACTTC
-	TRBV6-6	-	TRBJ2-2	CASSYSTLPGTGELFF	TGTGCCAGCAGTTACTCGACACTCCCCGGCACCGGGGAGCTGTTTTTT
-	TRBV9	-	TRBJ2-4	CASSVGQQNIQYF	TGTGCCAGCAGCGTAGGGCAGCAAAACATTCAGTACTTC
TRBD2	TRBV3-1	few	TRBJ2-7	CASSPGLAGGHLNEQYF	TGTGCCAGCAGCCCGGGACTAGCGGGGGGGCACTTAAACGAGCAGTACTTC
TRBD1	TRBV7-9	once	TRBJ2-3	CASSKMTGGTTDTQYF	TGTGCCAGCAGTAAGATGACAGGGGGAACTACAGATACGCAGTATTTT
-	TRBV9	many	TRBJ2-3	CASSASTDTQYF	TGTGCCAGCAGCGCTAGCACAGATACGCAGTATTTT